These T cell receptor beta chains were read from a single sample in a study of T cell changes during pregnancy in multiple sclerosis. TCRdb's copy holds only in-frame clones and misses some; the assay was immunoSEQ multiplex PCR. This table holds 35,000 to 45,000 clones, around nine tenths found once. Sequenced here: CD4+ T cells from peripheral blood mononuclear cells, sampled in the first trimester of pregnancy. The receptors shown here come from a female donor with multiple sclerosis, enrolled in a pregnancy study. CDR3s include the opening cysteine and the closing phenylalanine or tryptophan. D genes are given only for firm matches. Clone size is given for some rows only: seen once, a few or many times, or a class if the clone is expanded.

clone_size j_call d_call v_call cdr3_aa cdr3_nt
NA TRBJ1-4 NA TRBV28 CASSLPTGGPGKLFF TGTGCCAGCAGTTTACCCACCGGGGGACCCGGAAAACTGTTTTTT
NA TRBJ2-7 TRBD2 TRBV7-9 CASSPSPGLAGVRSYEQYF TGTGCCAGCAGCCCGAGTCCGGGACTAGCGGGAGTCCGATCGTACGAGCAGTACTTC
NA TRBJ2-7 TRBD2 TRBV2 CASSLAGLASYEQYF TGTGCCAGCAGTCTAGCGGGCCTTGCCTCCTACGAGCAGTACTTC
NA TRBJ1-1 NA TRBV7-2 CASSLGRAATEAFF TGTGCCAGCAGCTTAGGGAGAGCGGCGACTGAAGCTTTCTTT
NA TRBJ2-7 TRBD2 TRBV6-6 CASSLAGGGSEQYF TGTGCCAGCAGTTTAGCGGGAGGTGGATCCGAGCAGTACTTC
NA TRBJ2-7 TRBD1 TRBV27 CASSLKQGASYEQYF TGTGCCAGCAGTTTAAAACAGGGGGCCTCCTACGAGCAGTACTTC
NA TRBJ2-7 TRBD1 TRBV6-5 CASRPDRATYEQYF TGTGCCAGCAGACCCGACAGGGCCACCTACGAGCAGTACTTC
NA TRBJ2-2 TRBD2 TRBV5-4 CATKREGTGELFF TGTGCCACTAAGCGGGAGGGGACCGGGGAGCTGTTTTTT
NA TRBJ1-1 NA TRBV7-9 CASSLSSNTEAFF TGTGCCAGCAGCTTATCGTCGAACACTGAAGCTTTCTTT
NA TRBJ2-5 TRBD1 TRBV29-1 CSAEGGPRTQYF TGCAGCGCCGAAGGGGGCCCGAGGACCCAGTACTTC
NA TRBJ1-5 TRBD1 TRBV18 CASSPSGGINQPQHF TGTGCCAGCTCACCCTCAGGGGGCATCAATCAGCCCCAGCATTTT
NA TRBJ1-5 NA TRBV5-6 CASSVQGVNQPQHF TGTGCCAGCAGCGTACAGGGTGTTAATCAGCCCCAGCATTTT
NA TRBJ2-1 TRBD2 TRBV5-1 CASSVAGLAGTNEQFF TGCGCCAGCAGCGTCGCGGGACTAGCGGGGACTAATGAGCAGTTCTTC
NA TRBJ2-1 NA TRBV5-8 CASSFLGGTRRSEQFF TGTGCCAGCAGCTTCCTAGGTGGCACCAGGAGGAGTGAGCAGTTCTTC
few TRBJ2-1 NA TRBV18 CASSPPRMNNEQFF TGTGCCAGCTCACCACCGAGGATGAATAATGAGCAGTTCTTC
NA TRBJ1-1 NA TRBV29-1 CSGHSRLNTEAFF TGCAGCGGACACAGCCGTTTGAACACTGAAGCTTTCTTT
NA TRBJ2-4 TRBD2 TRBV19 CASSIGLADIQYF TGTGCCAGTAGTATTGGTCTAGCGGACATTCAGTACTTC
few TRBJ1-5 NA TRBV29-1 CSVQWGNQPQHF TGCAGCGTACAGTGGGGCAATCAGCCCCAGCATTTT
NA TRBJ2-1 TRBD2 TRBV28 CASSLAGGPLNEQFF TGTGCCAGCAGTTTAGCGGGAGGGCCGCTCAATGAGCAGTTCTTC
NA TRBJ1-4 TRBD1 TRBV19 CASSRGDRGSEKLFF TGTGCCAGTAGTAGGGGGGACAGGGGCAGTGAAAAACTGTTTTTT
NA TRBJ1-2 NA TRBV29-1 CSVEDLPPRAGDPYGYTF TGCAGCGTTGAAGATTTACCGCCTCGGGCAGGGGATCCCTATGGCTACACCTTC
NA TRBJ1-4 NA TRBV18 CASTGSGGREKLFF TGTGCCAGCACCGGATCAGGCGGGCGGGAAAAACTGTTTTTT
NA TRBJ2-1 TRBD2 TRBV7-9 CASSLGAGEGEQFF TGTGCCAGCAGCTTAGGGGCGGGAGAGGGTGAGCAGTTCTTC
NA TRBJ1-1 TRBD1 TRBV28 CASSPMGQVNTEAFF TGTGCCAGCAGTCCCATGGGACAGGTGAACACTGAAGCTTTCTTT
NA TRBJ1-5 TRBD1 TRBV19 CASSIVGGTGGASNQPQHF TGTGCCAGTAGTATAGTAGGCGGGACAGGGGGCGCGAGCAATCAGCCCCAGCATTTT
NA TRBJ2-7 NA TRBV7-2 CASSYGSYLEQYF TGTGCCAGCAGCTACGGGTCCTACCTGGAGCAGTACTTC
NA TRBJ1-5 TRBD1 TRBV7-9 CASSLGTVNSNQPQHF TGTGCCAGCAGCTTGGGGACAGTTAATAGCAATCAGCCCCAGCATTTT
few TRBJ1-2 TRBD1 TRBV5-4 CASSVDRGLGYTF TGTGCCAGCAGCGTCGACAGGGGGCTTGGCTACACCTTC
NA TRBJ1-1 NA TRBV6-1 CASSSYRVGTEAFF TGTGCCAGCAGTTCATACAGGGTGGGAACTGAAGCTTTCTTT
NA TRBJ1-2 TRBD1 TRBV19 CASTLQGATATNGYTF TGTGCCAGTACTCTACAGGGGGCCACGGCGACGAATGGCTACACCTTC
NA TRBJ2-7 NA TRBV28 CASRTGVPYEQYF TGTGCCAGCAGGACAGGAGTTCCCTACGAGCAGTACTTC
NA TRBJ2-1 NA TRBV25-1 CAATGFNNEQFF TGTGCCGCCACAGGTTTCAACAATGAGCAGTTCTTC
NA TRBJ1-4 TRBD1 TRBV9 CASSAPGTGANEKLFF TGTGCCAGCAGCGCCCCAGGGACAGGAGCGAATGAAAAACTGTTTTTT
NA TRBJ1-1 TRBD1 TRBV27 CASSDPGTAGNTEAFF TGTGCCAGCTCCGACCCCGGGACAGCTGGTAACACTGAAGCTTTCTTT
NA TRBJ2-2 NA TRBV5-4 CASSFSGELFF TGTGCCAGCAGCTTCAGTGGGGAGCTGTTTTTT
once TRBJ2-1 NA TRBV9 CASSQRLTLGEQFF TGTGCCAGCAGCCAGCGGCTCACTTTAGGTGAGCAGTTCTTC
NA TRBJ2-1 TRBD2 TRBV7-9 CASSPSVRASGETYNEQFF TGTGCCAGCAGCCCGTCTGTAAGGGCTAGCGGGGAAACTTACAATGAGCAGTTCTTC
NA TRBJ1-3 NA TRBV28 CASNSGSGNTIYF TGTGCCAGCAACTCTGGCTCTGGAAACACCATATATTTT
NA TRBJ2-1 TRBD1 TRBV2 CASIRGISYNEQFF TGTGCCAGCATCAGGGGGATCTCCTACAATGAGCAGTTCTTC
NA TRBJ2-7 TRBD2 TRBV5-1 CASSPTSGGPYEQYF TGCGCCAGCAGCCCCACTAGCGGGGGACCCTACGAGCAGTACTTC
NA TRBJ1-4 NA TRBV27 CASSPLESVHEKLFF TGTGCCAGCAGTCCCCTGGAGTCGGTACACGAAAAACTGTTTTTT
NA TRBJ1-2 TRBD1 TRBV2 CASIRLSDRTYGYTF TGTGCCAGCATTCGATTGTCGGACAGGACCTATGGCTACACCTTC
few TRBJ1-2 NA TRBV28 CASGGTSWGVYGYTF TGTGCCAGCGGGGGGACCAGTTGGGGCGTCTATGGCTACACCTTC
NA TRBJ2-5 NA TRBV21-1 CASSNSCQGDKETQYF TGTGCCAGCAGCAATTCATGCCAGGGCGACAAAGAGACCCAGTACTTC
NA TRBJ2-7 TRBD1 TRBV6-5 CASSKDRVRAEQYF TGTGCCAGCAGTAAGGACAGGGTCAGGGCCGAGCAGTACTTC
once TRBJ2-2 TRBD2 TRBV4-1 CASSQVGTRGDTGELFF TGCGCCAGCAGCCAAGTAGGGACTAGGGGCGACACCGGGGAGCTGTTTTTT
NA TRBJ2-7 TRBD2 TRBV5-1 CASSLAGGNSYEQYF TGCGCCAGCAGCTTGGCGGGGGGGAACTCCTACGAGCAGTACTTC
NA TRBJ1-5 TRBD1 TRBV4-3 CASSQDRGFSNQPQHF TGCGCCAGCAGTCAAGACAGGGGGTTTTCCAATCAGCCCCAGCATTTT
NA TRBJ2-7 TRBD2 TRBV13 CASSTSGWGGPEGEQYF TGTGCCAGCAGCACCTCCGGGTGGGGAGGGCCCGAAGGCGAGCAGTACTTC
once TRBJ2-7 TRBD2 TRBV2 CASSGTSDHYEQYF TGTGCCAGCAGCGGGACTAGCGACCACTACGAGCAGTACTTC
NA TRBJ1-5 TRBD1 TRBV28 CASSLGTGSRPQHF TGTGCCAGCAGTTTAGGGACAGGGAGTAGGCCCCAGCATTTT
NA TRBJ2-7 TRBD2 TRBV6-5 CASSGSGTAYEQYF TGTGCCAGCAGTGGTAGCGGGACCGCCTACGAGCAGTACTTC
NA TRBJ1-3 NA TRBV30 CAWRGGTIKGGNTIYF TGTGCCTGGAGGGGGGGGACCATCAAGGGAGGAAACACCATATATTTT
NA TRBJ2-7 TRBD2 TRBV11-2 CASSLGASGAYEQYF TGTGCCAGCAGCTTAGGGGCTAGCGGAGCCTACGAGCAGTACTTC
NA TRBJ1-1 NA TRBV7-2 CASSLLSEAFF TGTGCCAGCAGCTTATTATCTGAAGCTTTCTTT
few TRBJ2-3 NA TRBV5-1 CASNQQGTSTDTQYF TGCGCCAGCAACCAACAGGGAACGAGCACAGATACGCAGTATTTT
NA TRBJ1-5 NA TRBV6-5 CASKKQGRDNQPQHF TGTGCCAGCAAAAAACAGGGTCGGGACAATCAGCCCCAGCATTTT
NA TRBJ1-2 TRBD1 TRBV14 CASSQGQGVGYGYTF TGTGCCAGCAGCCAAGGACAGGGGGTCGGCTATGGCTACACCTTC
NA TRBJ2-1 TRBD2 TRBV2 CASSRGLAARWFF TGTGCCAGCAGTAGGGGACTAGCGGCCCGATGGTTCTTC